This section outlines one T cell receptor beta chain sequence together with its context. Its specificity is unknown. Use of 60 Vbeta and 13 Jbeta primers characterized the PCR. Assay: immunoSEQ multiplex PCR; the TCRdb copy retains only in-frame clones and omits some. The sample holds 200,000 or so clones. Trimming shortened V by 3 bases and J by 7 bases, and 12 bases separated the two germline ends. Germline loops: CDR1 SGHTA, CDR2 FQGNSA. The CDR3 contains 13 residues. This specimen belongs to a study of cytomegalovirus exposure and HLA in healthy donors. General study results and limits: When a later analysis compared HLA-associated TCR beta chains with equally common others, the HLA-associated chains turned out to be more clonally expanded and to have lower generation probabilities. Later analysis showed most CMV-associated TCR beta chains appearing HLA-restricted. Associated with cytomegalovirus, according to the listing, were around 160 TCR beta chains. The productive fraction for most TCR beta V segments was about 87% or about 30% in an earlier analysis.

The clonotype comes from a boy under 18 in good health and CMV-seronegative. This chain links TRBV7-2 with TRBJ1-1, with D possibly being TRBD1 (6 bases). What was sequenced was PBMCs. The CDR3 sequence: CASSFQGYSEAFF. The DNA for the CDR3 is TGTGCCAGCAGCTTTCAGGGGTACAGTGAAGCTTTCTTT.